This TCR beta chain came from a study of T cell repertoires in cytomegalovirus infection. The CDR3 length is 15 residues. Germline lookup yields CDR1 SGHVS and CDR2 FNYEAQ. Trimming took off 2 bases at V and 6 bases at J, with 14 bases between the two ends. This clonotype was observed many times. Antigen: not known. TCRdb re-called the reads with MiXCR, one entry per CDR3 protein. The table lists approximately 730,000 distinct CDR3 sequences, around 29% of them singletons. The TCR originated in a human donor in good health (CMV status not recorded). Some clones in this sample may be carry-over from other donors' samples. The V call is TRBV7-6, the J call TRBJ2-1; no definite D call. The sample was cultured CD8+ T cells from PBMCs, taken from culture after CMV antigen stimulation. Here the CDR3 reads CASSLLTFNSNEQFF. The CDR3 nucleotides read TGTGCCAGCAGCTTATTGACTTTCAATAGCAATGAGCAGTTCTTC. Looking up the rest from reference TRBV7-6 and TRBJ2-1 gives the full variable domain: GAGVSQSPRYKVTKRGQDVALRCDPISGHVSLYWYRQALGQGPEFLTYFNYEAQQDKSGLPNDRFSAERPEGSISTLTIQRTEQRDSAMYRCASSLLTFNSNEQFFGPGTRLTVL.